Following are 3 T cell receptor beta chains from one sample sequenced in a study of CD8+ T cells in alopecia areata. As the sequencing template, cDNA was produced by extracting RNA and reverse transcribing it. Assay used: immunoSEQ multiplex PCR; TCRdb lists only in-frame clones, some missing. The sample holds around 21,000 clones, approximately 59% seen once. Treatment meaning: oral pan-JAK inhibitor, 5-10 mg twice daily. Collected material from alopecia areata patients comprised lesional scalp punch biopsies and peripheral blood. The sample consisted of skin, taken at week 4, from a patient treated with tofacitinib. Receptors were obtained from a human donor with alopecia areata.

V is TRBV18 and J is TRBJ1-4; D is uncertain. CDR1 is KGHSH, CDR2 LQKENI, per germline. V was clipped by 4 bases and J by 0 bases, with 9 bases between them. CDR3 length equals 15 residues. The DNA for the CDR3 is TGTGCCAGCTCACGAGGGCCTCCAACTAATGAAAAACTGTTTTTT. This encodes CASSRGPPTNEKLFF.

The chain combines TRBV18 with TRBJ2-1, with 9 nucleotides matching TRBD1. Germline-derived CDR1 and CDR2 are KGHSH and LQKENI. V lost 4 bases and J lost 4; bases outside the gene matches: 5. This CDR3 has 15 residues. CDR3 region: CASSLQGAGYNEQFF. CDR3 DNA: TGTGCCAGCTCACTACAGGGGGCAGGGTACAATGAGCAGTTCTTC.

The chain combines TRBV27 with TRBJ1-4, with no clear D. Looked up from germline, CDR1 is MNHEY and CDR2 is SMNVEV (reference sequence). The CDR3 extends over 16 amino acids. V lost 3 bases, J lost 7 bases, and 18 bases lay in between. CDR3 sequence reads: CASSFSRPAEGEKLFF. CDR3 in DNA: TGTGCCAGCAGTTTCTCGAGGCCCGCCGAAGGTGAAAAACTGTTTTTT.